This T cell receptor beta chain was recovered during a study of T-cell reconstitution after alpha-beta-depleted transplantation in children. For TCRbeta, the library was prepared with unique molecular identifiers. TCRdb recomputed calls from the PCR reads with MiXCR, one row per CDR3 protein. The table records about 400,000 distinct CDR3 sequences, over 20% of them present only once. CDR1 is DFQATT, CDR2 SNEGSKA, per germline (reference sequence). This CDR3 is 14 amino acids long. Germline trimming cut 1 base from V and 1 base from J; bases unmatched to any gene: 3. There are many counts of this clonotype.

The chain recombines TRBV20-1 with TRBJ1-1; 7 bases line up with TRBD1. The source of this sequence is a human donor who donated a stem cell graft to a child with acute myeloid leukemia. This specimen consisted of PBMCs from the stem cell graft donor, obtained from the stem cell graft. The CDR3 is CSARAAGGNTEAFF. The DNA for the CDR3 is TGCAGTGCTAGAGCGGCAGGGGGGAACACTGAAGCTTTCTTT.